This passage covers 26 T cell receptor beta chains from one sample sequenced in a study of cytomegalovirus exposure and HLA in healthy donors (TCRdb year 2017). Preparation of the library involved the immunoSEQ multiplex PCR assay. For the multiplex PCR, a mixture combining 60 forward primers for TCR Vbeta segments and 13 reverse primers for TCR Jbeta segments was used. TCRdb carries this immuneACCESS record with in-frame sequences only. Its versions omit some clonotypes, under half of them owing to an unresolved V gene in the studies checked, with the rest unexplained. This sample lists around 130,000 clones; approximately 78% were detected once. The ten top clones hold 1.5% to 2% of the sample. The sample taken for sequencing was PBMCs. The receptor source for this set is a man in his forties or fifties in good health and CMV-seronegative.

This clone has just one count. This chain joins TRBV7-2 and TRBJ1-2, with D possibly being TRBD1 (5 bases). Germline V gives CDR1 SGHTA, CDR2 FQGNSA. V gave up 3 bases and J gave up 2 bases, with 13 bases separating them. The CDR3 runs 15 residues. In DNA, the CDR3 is TGTGCCAGCAGCTTCCCGGGGGGGATCAACTATGGCTACACCTTC. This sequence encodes CASSFPGGINYGYTF.

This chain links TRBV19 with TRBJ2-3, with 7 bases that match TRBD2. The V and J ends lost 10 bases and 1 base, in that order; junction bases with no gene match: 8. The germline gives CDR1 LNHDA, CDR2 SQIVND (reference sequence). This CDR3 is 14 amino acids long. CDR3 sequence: CAIGAGVGTDTQYF. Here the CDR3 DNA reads TGTGCCATTGGGGCGGGGGTCGGCACAGATACGCAGTATTTT.

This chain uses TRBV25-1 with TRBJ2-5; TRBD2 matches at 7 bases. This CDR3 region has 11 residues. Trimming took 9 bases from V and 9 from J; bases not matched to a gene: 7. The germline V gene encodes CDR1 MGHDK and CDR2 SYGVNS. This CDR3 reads CASLGGGSQYF. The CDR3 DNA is TGTGCCAGTCTTGGCGGGGGTTCCCAGTACTTC.

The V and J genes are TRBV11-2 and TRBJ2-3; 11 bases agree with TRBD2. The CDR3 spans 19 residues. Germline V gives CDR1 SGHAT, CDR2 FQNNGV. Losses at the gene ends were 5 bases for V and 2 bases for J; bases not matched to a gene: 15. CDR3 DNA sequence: TGTGCCAGCAGCAGATCGACTAGCGGGGTCCCGAGCCCCACAGATACGCAGTATTTT. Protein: CASSRSTSGVPSPTDTQYF.

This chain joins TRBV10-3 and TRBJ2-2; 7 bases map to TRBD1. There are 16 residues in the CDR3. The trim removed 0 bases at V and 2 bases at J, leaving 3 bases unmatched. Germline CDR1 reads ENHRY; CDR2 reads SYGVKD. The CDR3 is CAISESGQVNTGELFF. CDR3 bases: TGTGCCATCAGTGAGTCCGGACAGGTTAACACCGGGGAGCTGTTTTTT.

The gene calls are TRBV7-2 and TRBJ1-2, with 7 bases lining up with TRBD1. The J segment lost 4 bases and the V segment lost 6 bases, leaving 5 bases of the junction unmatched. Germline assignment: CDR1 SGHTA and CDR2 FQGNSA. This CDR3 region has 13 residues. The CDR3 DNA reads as TGTGCCAGCAGACCCGGGACAGTCTATGGCTACACCTTC. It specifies CASRPGTVYGYTF. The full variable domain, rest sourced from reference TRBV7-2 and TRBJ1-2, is GAGVSQSPSNKVTEKGKDVELRCDPISGHTALYWYRQSLGQGLEFLIYFQGNSAPDKSGLPSDRFSAERTGGSVSTLTIQRTQQEDSAVYLCASRPGTVYGYTFGSGTRLTVV.

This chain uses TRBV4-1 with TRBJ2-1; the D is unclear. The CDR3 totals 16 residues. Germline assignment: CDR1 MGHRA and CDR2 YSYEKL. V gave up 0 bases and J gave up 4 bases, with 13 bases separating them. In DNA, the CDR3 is TGCGCCAGCAGCCAAGAGCCCCCCTCGCTATACAATGAGCAGTTCTTC. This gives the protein CASSQEPPSLYNEQFF.

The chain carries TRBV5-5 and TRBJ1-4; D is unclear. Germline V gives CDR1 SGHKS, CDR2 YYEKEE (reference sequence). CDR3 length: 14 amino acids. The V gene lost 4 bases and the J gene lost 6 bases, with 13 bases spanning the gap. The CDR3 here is CASSPSEVDEKLFF. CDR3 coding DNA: TGTGCCAGCAGCCCGTCTGAGGTGGATGAAAAACTGTTTTTT.

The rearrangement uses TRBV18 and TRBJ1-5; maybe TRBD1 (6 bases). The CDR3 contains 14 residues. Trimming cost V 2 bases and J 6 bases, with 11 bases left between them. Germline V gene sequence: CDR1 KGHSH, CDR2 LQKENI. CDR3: CASSPSQGSQPQHF. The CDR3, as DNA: TGTGCCAGCTCACCAAGTCAGGGGAGTCAGCCCCAGCATTTT.

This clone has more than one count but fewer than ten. The CDR3 DNA is TGTGCCAGCAGCCTAGCCGGGACAAGCGGAGACACCATATATTTT. Its translation: CASSLAGTSGDTIYF. The chain employs TRBV5-4 and TRBJ1-3, with TRBD1 as a possible D gene (6 bases). This CDR3 region has 15 residues. Germline CDR1 and CDR2: SGHNT and YYREEE (reference sequence). Trimming removed 4 bases from V and 8 bases from J, with 19 bases in between.

The CDR3 DNA follows: TGTGCCAGCAGCTTATCGGGGTCGCACTACGAGCAGTACTTC. Encoded protein: CASSLSGSHYEQYF. This chain uses TRBV7-9 with TRBJ2-7, with D perhaps matching TRBD2 (5 bases). The CDR3 is 14 residues long. Between the trimmed V and J ends, which lost 2 bases and 3 bases, there was a span of 11 bases. In germline, CDR1 is SEHNR, CDR2 FQNEAQ (reference sequence).

The chain's CDR3 is CASSLDRFYEQYF. In nucleotides, the CDR3 is TGTGCCAGCAGCTTAGACAGGTTCTACGAGCAGTACTTC. The chain recombines TRBV7-4 with TRBJ2-7; D perhaps matches TRBD1 (5 bases). Germline V gene lookup returns CDR1 SGHVT and CDR2 SQSDAQ. This CDR3 is built from 13 residues. The V end was cut by 1 base, the J end by 3 bases, with 7 bases between.

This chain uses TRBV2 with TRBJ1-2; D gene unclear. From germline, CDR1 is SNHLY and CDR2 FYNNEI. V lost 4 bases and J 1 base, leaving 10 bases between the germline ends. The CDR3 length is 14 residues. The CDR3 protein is CASSVYGSNYGYTF. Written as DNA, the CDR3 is TGTGCCAGCAGTGTTTACGGGAGTAACTATGGCTACACCTTC.

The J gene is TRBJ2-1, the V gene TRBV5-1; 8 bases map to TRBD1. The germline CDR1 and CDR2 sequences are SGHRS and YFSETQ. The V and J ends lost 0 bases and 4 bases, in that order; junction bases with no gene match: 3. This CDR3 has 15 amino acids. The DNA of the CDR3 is TGCGCCAGCAGCTTGGTGGACAGGGATTACAATGAGCAGTTCTTC. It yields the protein CASSLVDRDYNEQFF.

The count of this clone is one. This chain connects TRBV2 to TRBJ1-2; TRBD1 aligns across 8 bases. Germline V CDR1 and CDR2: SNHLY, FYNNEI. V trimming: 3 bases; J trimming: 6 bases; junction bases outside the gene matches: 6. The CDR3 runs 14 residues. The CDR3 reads CASSEQGAKNGYTF. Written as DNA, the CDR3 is TGTGCCAGCAGTGAGCAGGGGGCGAAGAATGGCTACACCTTC.

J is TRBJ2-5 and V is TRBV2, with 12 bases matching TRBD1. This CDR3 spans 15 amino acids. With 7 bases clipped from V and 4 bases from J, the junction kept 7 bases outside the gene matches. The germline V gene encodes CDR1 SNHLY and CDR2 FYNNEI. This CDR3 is CASTAGTGGGETQYF. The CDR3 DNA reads TGTGCCAGCACAGCCGGGACAGGGGGCGGAGAGACCCAGTACTTC.

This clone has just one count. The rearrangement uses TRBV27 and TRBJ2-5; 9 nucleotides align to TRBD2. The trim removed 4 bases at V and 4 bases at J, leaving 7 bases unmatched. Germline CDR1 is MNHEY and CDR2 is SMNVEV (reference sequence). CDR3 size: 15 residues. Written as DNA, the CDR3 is TGTGCCAGCAGTTCAGGAGGGCGGGGGGGAGAGACCCAGTACTTC. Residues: CASSSGGRGGETQYF.

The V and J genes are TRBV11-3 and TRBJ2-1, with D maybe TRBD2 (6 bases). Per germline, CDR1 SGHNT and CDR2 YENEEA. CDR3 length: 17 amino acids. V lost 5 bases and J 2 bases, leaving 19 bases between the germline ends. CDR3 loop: CASSVTGTGGPYNEQFF. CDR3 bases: TGTGCCAGCAGCGTCACCGGGACTGGGGGACCCTACAATGAGCAGTTCTTC.

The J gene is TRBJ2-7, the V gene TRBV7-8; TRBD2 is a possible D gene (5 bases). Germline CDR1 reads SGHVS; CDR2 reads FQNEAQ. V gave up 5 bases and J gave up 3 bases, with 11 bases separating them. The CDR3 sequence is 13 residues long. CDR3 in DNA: TGTGCCAGCAGCCCACTAGGACTCTACGAGCAGTACTTC. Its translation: CASSPLGLYEQYF.

The CDR3 is CASSILGGTGEAFF. The CDR3, as DNA: TGTGCCAGTAGTATACTGGGTGGGACAGGGGAAGCTTTCTTT. This sequence joins TRBV19 and TRBJ1-1; 9 bases fit TRBD1. The junction had 6 bases not matched to a gene; V was cut back by 2 bases and J by 8 bases. This CDR3 has 14 residues. The germline V gene has CDR1 LNHDA and CDR2 SQIVND (reference sequence).

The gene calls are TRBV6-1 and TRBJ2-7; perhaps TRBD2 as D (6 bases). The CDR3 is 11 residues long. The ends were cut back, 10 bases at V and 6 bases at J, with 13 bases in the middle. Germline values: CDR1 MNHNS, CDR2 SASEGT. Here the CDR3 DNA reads TGTGCCACTCGGGACGGGGGCGAGCAGTACTTC. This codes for CATRDGGEQYF.

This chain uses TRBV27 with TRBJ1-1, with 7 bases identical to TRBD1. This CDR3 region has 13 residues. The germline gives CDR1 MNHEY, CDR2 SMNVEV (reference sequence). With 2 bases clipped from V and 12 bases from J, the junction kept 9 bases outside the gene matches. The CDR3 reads CASSLVPDRATFF. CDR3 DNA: TGTGCCAGCAGTTTAGTGCCCGACAGGGCGACTTTCTTT.

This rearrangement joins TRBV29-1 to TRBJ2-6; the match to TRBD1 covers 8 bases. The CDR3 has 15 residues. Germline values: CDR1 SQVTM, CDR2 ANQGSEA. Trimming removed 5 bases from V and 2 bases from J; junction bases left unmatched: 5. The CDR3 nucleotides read TGCAGCGTTCTCCTGGACAGGGCTGGGGCCAACGTCCTGACTTTC. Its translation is CSVLLDRAGANVLTF.

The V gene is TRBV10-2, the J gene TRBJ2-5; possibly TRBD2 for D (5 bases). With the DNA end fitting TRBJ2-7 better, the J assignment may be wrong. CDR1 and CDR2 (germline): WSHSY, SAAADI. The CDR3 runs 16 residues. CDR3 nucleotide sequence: TGCGCCAGCAGTGAGCGGCATCGGGGTGGCTCCTACGAGCAGTACTTC. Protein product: CASSERHRGGSYEQYF.

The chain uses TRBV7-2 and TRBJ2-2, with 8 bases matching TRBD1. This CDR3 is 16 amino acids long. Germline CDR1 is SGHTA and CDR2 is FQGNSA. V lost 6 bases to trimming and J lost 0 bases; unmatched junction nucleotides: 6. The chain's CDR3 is CASSPNRGSNTGELFF. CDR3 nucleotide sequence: TGTGCCAGCAGTCCGAACAGGGGGTCGAACACCGGGGAGCTGTTTTTT. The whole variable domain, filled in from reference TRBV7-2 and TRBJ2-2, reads GAGVSQSPSNKVTEKGKDVELRCDPISGHTALYWYRQSLGQGLEFLIYFQGNSAPDKSGLPSDRFSAERTGGSVSTLTIQRTQQEDSAVYLCASSPNRGSNTGELFFGEGSRLTVL.

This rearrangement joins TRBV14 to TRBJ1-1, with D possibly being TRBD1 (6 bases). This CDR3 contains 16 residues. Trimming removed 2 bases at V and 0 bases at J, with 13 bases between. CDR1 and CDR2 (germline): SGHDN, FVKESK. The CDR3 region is CASSQLTGLMNTEAFF. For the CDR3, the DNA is TGTGCCAGCAGCCAACTTACAGGGCTCATGAACACTGAAGCTTTCTTT.